This passage covers 25 T cell receptor beta chains from one sample sequenced in a study of CD8 T cells in Susac syndrome. Random hexamers served to reverse transcribe about 0.5 to 1 ug RNA. TCRdb reanalysed the immunoSEQ multiplex PCR reads using MiXCR and keeps one entry per CDR3 protein. The table has more than 100,000 distinct CDR3 sequences, 90% to 95% seen once; the top ten hold around 0.12%. The sample comprised CD4+ T cells from PBMCs. These receptor sequences come from a human donor in good health.

The gene calls are TRBV20-1 and TRBJ1-2; no definite D call. The CDR3 has 15 residues. The germline V gene encodes CDR1 DFQATT and CDR2 SNEGSKA (reference sequence). Trimming removed 3 bases at V and 5 bases at J, with 19 bases between. The DNA of the CDR3 is TGCAGTGCTAGCACCCCGGACGCAATGGGTTATGGCTACACCTTC. This encodes CSASTPDAMGYGYTF.

This rearrangement joins TRBV12-3 or TRBV12-4 to TRBJ2-1, with TRBD2 matching over 13 bases. The CDR3 has 14 residues. The J segment lost 7 bases and the V segment lost 6 bases, leaving 3 bases of the junction unmatched. CDR3 sequence: CASSGTSGMNEQFF. The CDR3 nucleotides are TGTGCCAGCAGCGGGACTAGCGGGATGAATGAGCAGTTCTTC.

The rearrangement links TRBV7-2 to TRBJ2-5; D call uncertain. Germline loops: CDR1 SGHTA, CDR2 FQGNSA. This CDR3 region has 12 residues. The germline V and J ends were trimmed by 1 base and 5 bases, with 5 bases remaining between them. CDR3 sequence (DNA): TGTGCCAGCAGCTTAGAACTGGAGACCCAGTACTTC. Encoded protein: CASSLELETQYF.

The V call is TRBV28, the J call TRBJ2-3; 12 positions agree with TRBD1. With 9 bases clipped from V and 4 bases from J, the junction kept 11 bases outside the gene matches. CDR1 is MDHEN, CDR2 SYDVKM, per germline. CDR3 size: 16 residues. CDR3 in DNA: TGTGCCAGTGGAGGTATGGGACAGGGGGCTCCAGATACGCAGTATTTT. Translated, it gives CASGGMGQGAPDTQYF.

The chain joins TRBV20-1 to TRBJ2-2; TRBD1 or TRBD2 may be the D gene (6 bases each). The CDR3 is 15 residues long. The V gene lost 6 bases and the J gene lost 5 bases, with 19 bases spanning the gap. Per the germline V gene, CDR1 is DFQATT and CDR2 is SNEGSKA (reference sequence). The CDR3 here is CSAPGGGRRTGELFF. The CDR3 DNA follows: TGCAGTGCCCCCGGAGGGGGGCGCAGGACCGGGGAGCTGTTTTTT.

The rearrangement uses TRBV5-1 and TRBJ2-7; TRBD1 might be the D (7 bases). V shed 2 bases and J shed 6 bases, with 15 bases lying between them. The CDR3 spans 14 residues. The germline V gene encodes CDR1 SGHRS and CDR2 YFSETQ. As DNA, the CDR3 is TGCGCCAGCAGCTTAGGAGGGGGCCAGGGCGAGCAGTACTTC. It codes for CASSLGGGQGEQYF.

The chain recombines TRBV5-1 with TRBJ2-1; a weak D match, TRBD1 (5 bases). The CDR3 contains 13 residues. The V gene lost 1 base and the J gene lost 11 bases, with 13 bases spanning the gap. CDR1 and CDR2 (germline): SGHRS, YFSETQ. The CDR3 is CASSLSRDNKQFF. DNA of the CDR3: TGCGCCAGCAGCTTGTCCAGGGATAATAAGCAGTTCTTC.

V and J are TRBV29-1 and TRBJ2-2; TRBD2 matches at 14 bases. This CDR3 is built from 17 residues. Trimming took 5 bases from V and 5 from J; bases not matched to a gene: 10. Germline values: CDR1 SQVTM, CDR2 ANQGSEA. CDR3 coding DNA: TGCAGCGTTTCGACTAGCGGGAGGGGCAGGGGAACCGGGGAGCTGTTTTTT. Its protein product is CSVSTSGRGRGTGELFF.

The gene calls are TRBV2 and TRBJ2-7; 7 positions agree with TRBD1. Germline trimming cut 5 bases from V and 0 bases from J; bases unmatched to any gene: 4. Germline CDR1 SNHLY, CDR2 FYNNEI. The CDR3 contains 14 residues. The CDR3 sequence: CASSTQGDSYEQYF. In DNA form, the CDR3 reads TGTGCCAGCAGTACTCAGGGGGACTCCTACGAGCAGTACTTC.

The V call is TRBV12-3 or TRBV12-4, the J call TRBJ2-1, with 14 bases that match TRBD2. The J call is uncertain, as TRBJ2-7 better fits the DNA end. This CDR3 has 14 amino acids. The CDR3 DNA reads TGTGCCAGCAGCGGGACTAGCGGGGGCTTGGAGCAGTACTTC. It yields the protein CASSGTSGGLEQYF.

This chain joins TRBV27 and TRBJ1-2; tentatively, D is TRBD1 (6 bases). V shed 5 bases and J shed 7 bases, with 14 bases lying between them. Germline CDR1 and CDR2: MNHEY and SMNVEV (reference sequence). This CDR3 has 13 amino acids. CDR3 residues: CASSPRLGGGYTF. The CDR3 nucleotides are TGTGCCAGCAGTCCACGCTTAGGGGGTGGCTACACCTTC.

V usage is TRBV2 and J usage is TRBJ1-5, with unresolved D. The V end lost 3 bases, the J end lost 7 bases, and 13 bases lay between the germline ends. CDR1 SNHLY and CDR2 FYNNEI come from the germline V gene. This CDR3 is built from 14 residues. The chain's CDR3 is CASSESRPGQPQHF. For the CDR3, the DNA is TGTGCCAGCAGTGAGTCACGGCCGGGGCAGCCCCAGCATTTT.

A few counts support this clonotype. The chain joins TRBV3-1 to TRBJ2-7; D may be TRBD1 or TRBD2 (5 bases each). V was cut by 1 base and J by 3 bases, with 10 bases left in between. CDR1 LGHDT and CDR2 YNNKEL come from the germline V gene (reference sequence). The CDR3 length is 14 residues. The CDR3, as DNA: TGTGCCAGCAGCCAAGGCGAGGGGTTCTACGAGCAGTACTTC. This sequence encodes CASSQGEGFYEQYF.

This rearrangement joins TRBV27 to TRBJ2-1; TRBD2 aligns across 10 bases. With 7 bases clipped from V and 6 bases from J, the junction kept 15 bases outside the gene matches. This CDR3 spans 17 amino acids. Germline CDR1 reads MNHEY; CDR2 reads SMNVEV (reference sequence). The CDR3 sequence is CASTSVGLAGASNEQFF. For the CDR3, the DNA is TGTGCCAGCACTTCGGTAGGTCTAGCGGGAGCTAGCAATGAGCAGTTCTTC.

This chain joins TRBV5-6 and TRBJ2-1; D gene unclear. The CDR3 spans 13 residues. The V end was cut by 4 bases, the J end by 5 bases, with 10 bases between. Germline CDR1 SGHDT, CDR2 YYEEEE. The CDR3 protein is CASSRVRDNEQFF. The CDR3, as DNA: TGTGCCAGCAGCCGGGTCCGCGACAATGAGCAGTTCTTC.

CDR3: CASSLIQGAQGYTF. The CDR3 region has the DNA TGTGCCAGCAGCTTGATTCAGGGGGCGCAGGGCTACACCTTC. This chain uses TRBV5-4 with TRBJ1-2; 8 nucleotides agree with TRBD1. Germline CDR1 SGHNT, CDR2 YYREEE (reference sequence). Unmatched junction bases numbered 7, after V lost 1 base and J lost 8 bases. This CDR3 region has 14 residues.

This chain joins TRBV20-1 and TRBJ2-7; D is unresolved. The CDR3 is 13 amino acids. Germline CDR1 is DFQATT and CDR2 is SNEGSKA (reference sequence). V was clipped by 6 bases and J by 0 bases, with 12 bases between them. This chain's CDR3 is CSATRGDSYEQYF. As DNA, the CDR3 is TGCAGTGCCACACGCGGAGACTCCTACGAGCAGTACTTC.

The genes are TRBV5-1 and TRBJ2-7, with 7 bases that match TRBD1. Looked up from germline, CDR1 is SGHRS and CDR2 is YFSETQ. The V and J ends lost 7 bases and 4 bases, in that order; junction bases with no gene match: 8. The CDR3 is 13 amino acids. As DNA, the CDR3 is TGCGCCAGCTCCACAGGGGTGCGGTACGAGCAGTACTTC. Protein sequence: CASSTGVRYEQYF.

The V call is TRBV7-2, the J call TRBJ1-1, with TRBD1 as a possible D gene (6 bases). V was shortened by 1 base and J by 1 base, with 10 bases between the two germline ends. The CDR3 length is 15 residues. The germline V gene encodes CDR1 SGHTA and CDR2 FQGNSA. This CDR3 reads CASSLGHRANTEAFF. As DNA, the CDR3 is TGTGCCAGCAGCTTAGGTCACAGGGCGAACACTGAAGCTTTCTTT.

The chain couples TRBV4-2 to TRBJ2-5; D perhaps matches TRBD2 (6 bases). CDR1 and CDR2 from the germline V gene are LGHNA and YNFKEQ. The CDR3 sequence is 15 residues long. Deletions cut 0 bases from V and 2 bases from J, with 10 bases between. CDR3 DNA sequence: TGTGCCAGCAGCCAAGATCGGGACTTTCAAGAGACCCAGTACTTC. Its protein product is CASSQDRDFQETQYF.

The V call is TRBV19, the J call TRBJ2-1; D possibly corresponds to TRBD2 (6 bases). V lost 2 bases and J 7 bases, leaving 12 bases between the germline ends. Germline CDR1 is LNHDA and CDR2 is SQIVND (reference sequence). The CDR3 totals 14 residues. CDR3 sequence (DNA): TGTGCCAGTAGTATAACCAGGGCGGGGAATGAGCAGTTCTTC. Its translation is CASSITRAGNEQFF.

This sequence joins TRBV28 and TRBJ2-2; TRBD2 agrees at 8 bases. The trim removed 4 bases at V and 2 bases at J, leaving 3 bases unmatched. This CDR3 has 15 residues. Germline-derived CDR1 and CDR2 are MDHEN and SYDVKM. Here the CDR3 DNA reads TGTGCCAGCAGTTCAAGCGGGAGAAACACCGGGGAGCTGTTTTTT. Protein sequence: CASSSSGRNTGELFF. Full variable domain (outside the CDR3, taken from reference TRBV28 and TRBJ2-2): DVKVTQSSRYLVKRTGEKVFLECVQDMDHENMFWYRQDPGLGLRLIYFSYDVKMKEKGDIPEGYSVSREKKERFSLILESASTNQTSMYLCASSSSGRNTGELFFGEGSRLTVL.

The J gene is TRBJ2-5, the V gene TRBV3-1, with 12 positions matching TRBD2. V shed 7 bases and J 4 bases; nucleotides not matched to a gene: 10. This CDR3 region has 16 residues. The germline V gene has CDR1 LGHDT and CDR2 YNNKEL (reference sequence). The CDR3 reads CASTLRLAGVGETQYF. The CDR3 DNA sequence: TGTGCCAGCACCCTAAGACTAGCGGGAGTAGGAGAGACCCAGTACTTC.

The chain joins TRBV19 to TRBJ1-5, with 11 bases fitting TRBD1. Germline values: CDR1 LNHDA, CDR2 SQIVND (reference sequence). The J segment lost 7 bases and the V segment lost 8 bases, leaving 13 bases of the junction unmatched. The CDR3 is 16 amino acids. CDR3: CASSEPGQGVWQPQHF. DNA of the CDR3: TGTGCCAGTTCCGAACCGGGACAGGGGGTTTGGCAGCCCCAGCATTTT.

The chain has TRBV27 and TRBJ1-3; a possible D gene is TRBD1 (5 bases). The germline V gene encodes CDR1 MNHEY and CDR2 SMNVEV (reference sequence). The CDR3 loop spans 13 amino acids. Trimming took 10 bases from V and 2 from J, leaving 12 bases between them. CDR3 amino acids: CATRGYAGNTIYF. In nucleotides, the CDR3 is TGTGCCACTAGGGGCTACGCTGGAAACACCATATATTTT.